This entry lists 10 T cell receptor beta chains sequenced from one sample in a study of Tregs in tolerant kidney transplant recipients. Mixed chimerism was transient after nonmyeloablative marrow transplants from related graft donors. TCRdb's copy holds only in-frame clones and misses some; the assay was immunoSEQ multiplex PCR. The sample shows about 52,000 clones, over 80% of them seen only once. Material: CD8+ T cells from blood (PBMCs), obtained 24 months after the transplant. The receptors stem from a human patient who received a combined kidney and bone marrow transplant. These T cells may partly come from the graft donor.

This rearrangement joins TRBV5-4 to TRBJ1-2; TRBD1 might be the D (5 bases). Germline CDR1 reads SGHNT; CDR2 reads YYREEE (reference sequence). The CDR3 is 14 amino acids. V shed 2 bases and J shed 8 bases, with 16 bases lying between them. For the CDR3, the DNA is TGTGCCAGCAGCTTCCCCACCCCGGGGGAGGGCTACACCTTC. The encoded protein is CASSFPTPGEGYTF.

The genes are TRBV5-1 and TRBJ2-3; TRBD1 matches 8 bases. There are 15 residues in the CDR3. V lost 4 bases, J lost 5 bases, and 9 bases stayed unmatched. Germline-derived CDR1 and CDR2 are SGHRS and YFSETQ. For the CDR3, the DNA is TGCGCCAGCAGCCCCGGGACAGGAGGCCAAGATACGCAGTATTTT. Protein sequence: CASSPGTGGQDTQYF.

This chain uses TRBV5-5 with TRBJ1-1; D is unclear. Trimming removed 2 bases at V and 6 bases at J, with 11 bases between. Germline V lookup: CDR1 SGHKS, CDR2 YYEKEE (reference sequence). The CDR3 contains 13 residues. The CDR3: CASSLRDLSEAFF. The DNA for the CDR3 is TGTGCCAGCAGCTTACGGGATCTCTCTGAAGCTTTCTTT.

V gene TRBV5-4 combines with J gene TRBJ2-2, with D perhaps matching TRBD1 (6 bases). This CDR3 region has 16 residues. With 7 bases removed from V and 0 bases from J, the gap between germline ends came to 16 bases. The germline CDR1 and CDR2 sequences are SGHNT and YYREEE (reference sequence). The CDR3 bases are TGTGCCAGCGACCCAAACCGGGACACGAACACCGGGGAGCTGTTTTTT. Translated: CASDPNRDTNTGELFF.

The V and J genes are TRBV27 and TRBJ2-2, with 12 bases matching TRBD2. V was pared by 4 bases and J by 6 bases, with 9 bases of the junction left unmatched. CDR1 is MNHEY, CDR2 SMNVEV, per germline (reference sequence). This CDR3 spans 17 amino acids. In nucleotides, the CDR3 is TGTGCCAGCAGTTACGAGACTAGCGGGAGCGGCTCCGGGGAGCTGTTTTTT. Translation: CASSYETSGSGSGELFF.

The chain recombines TRBV9 with TRBJ1-1; 8 bases line up with TRBD1. The junction had 9 bases not matched to a gene; V was cut back by 4 bases and J by 1 base. The germline V gene has CDR1 SGDLS and CDR2 YYNGEE. CDR3 length: 16 residues. For the CDR3, the DNA is TGTGCCAGCAGCCAGCCCCAAGACAGGGGGAACACTGAAGCTTTCTTT. It specifies CASSQPQDRGNTEAFF.

The genes are TRBV5-8 and TRBJ2-1; D remains ambiguous. The V gene's germline CDR1 is SGHTS and CDR2 YDEGEE. V shed 0 bases and J shed 7 bases, with 5 bases lying between them. This CDR3 spans 12 amino acids. This CDR3 reads CASSLAGNEQFF. The CDR3 bases are TGTGCCAGCAGCTTGGCCGGGAATGAGCAGTTCTTC.

Concerning this clone itself: Other DNA variants within this sample encode the same CDR3. The genes are TRBV11-3 and TRBJ1-1; no reliable D call. The CDR3 covers 12 residues. V lost 3 bases and J lost 2, with 4 bases in between. CDR1 is SGHNT and CDR2 is YENEEA in the germline V gene. CDR3 residues: CASSFLNTEAFF. CDR3 nucleotides: TGTGCCAGCAGCTTCCTCAACACTGAAGCTTTCTTT.

This chain uses TRBV6-5 with TRBJ2-3; D is perhaps TRBD2 (5 bases). The CDR3 spans 15 residues. Trimming shortened V by 6 bases and J by 6 bases, and 19 bases separated the two germline ends. Germline V lookup: CDR1 MNHEY, CDR2 SVGAGI. CDR3 residues: CASSTAELQSDTQYF. CDR3 DNA: TGTGCCAGCAGCACAGCGGAGTTGCAAAGCGATACGCAGTATTTT.

This clone was counted once. V and J are TRBV9 and TRBJ2-5, with 11 bases matching TRBD2. The CDR3 sequence is 15 residues long. V lost 2 bases and J lost 4; bases outside the gene matches: 4. From germline, CDR1 is SGDLS and CDR2 YYNGEE. CDR3 sequence reads: CASSVSGGAPETQYF. As DNA, the CDR3 is TGTGCCAGCAGCGTTAGCGGGGGGGCCCCAGAGACCCAGTACTTC.